The rows below give T cell receptor beta chains drawn from one sample of a study of regulatory T cells in long-lasting Graves disease. Each CDR3 protein is one row after TCRdb ran MiXCR on the multiplex PCR reads. In the table there are 500,000 or so distinct CDR3 sequences, about 14% of which are singletons. The same sample was also used in a study of T cells in Graves' hyperthyroidism and ophthalmopathy.

This material consisted of peripheral blood mononuclear cells (PBMCs), taken at new diagnosis, from a patient treated with antithyroid drugs. Receptor source: a woman aged 50 to 65 with Graves disease. Both conserved end residues are trimmed from each CDR3. Clone size is not always given. Where it is, it says once, few, many or a class for expanded clones.

V,J,size,CDR3
TRBV10-3,TRBJ2-4,many,AISQHGTGGNIQY
TRBV5-1,TRBJ2-7,many,ASRTGLAGYYEQY
TRBV11-2,TRBJ2-3,many,ASSLSSGADTQY
TRBV27,TRBJ2-7,many,ASSLEPGPYEQY
TRBV5-1,TRBJ2-1,many,ASSFASGAEQF
TRBV7-9,TRBJ1-1,-,ASTPFVGANTEAF
TRBV6-1,TRBJ1-6,many,ASSHRDSNSPLH
TRBV20-1,TRBJ2-7,many,SAREGLAPEQY
TRBV25-1,TRBJ1-2,-,ASSLSGTARDGYT
TRBV5-5,TRBJ2-1,-,ASSLYLAGVVNEEF
TRBV28,TRBJ2-7,few,ASSLSRGATEQY
TRBV4-1,TRBJ1-2,once,ASSQAGASNYGYT
TRBV4-1,TRBJ1-1,few,ASSQDPRGAGDYTEAF
TRBV28,TRBJ2-3,many,ASSFGTHLPDTQY
TRBV30,TRBJ2-1,few,ALEVLAGGSSYNEQF